The clone carrying this TCR beta chain has more than one count but fewer than ten. Its cognate antigen is unknown. Naive CD8 cells, CD45RO-negative and positively selected for CCR7, excluded terminally differentiated effector memory CD45RA+ cells. This sample is part of a study of shared clonotypes between healthy human individuals. Whole-study findings and limits: The expectation was that sequencing depth would affect clonotype sharing among donors. Researchers sampled only blood; tissue repertoires likely differ. Larger estimated richness was generally recorded for naive subsets relative to memory subsets.

CDR3 length: 8 residues. The assay was immunoSEQ multiplex PCR, and TCRdb's table has in-frame clones only and misses some. The data show 2 million to 2.5 million clones, around 93% seen once. The V and J genes are TRBV21-1 and TRBJ1-1. TRBV21-1 is designated a pseudogene. Input material: naive CD8+ T cells from PBMCs. The origin of this receptor is a man younger than 35 in good health. Some clones in this sample may be carry-over from other donors' samples. The CDR3 loop reads CASPEAFF. DNA for the CDR3: TGTGCCAGCCCTGAAGCTTTCTTT.